Shown below are 21 T cell receptor beta chains from a single sample sequenced in a study of shared clonotypes between healthy human individuals. Sequencing used immunoSEQ multiplex PCR; TCRdb keeps in-frame clones, though not all of them. Of about 690,000 clones detected, 80% to 95% appear once; the ten largest clones hold 30% to 35%. Material: memory CD8+ T cells from PBMCs. The sample's subset: CD45RO+ cells pooled with CCR7-negative TemRA cells. The receptor source for this set is a man between 18 and 29 years old in good health. Some clones in this sample may be carry-over from other donors' samples.

This chain uses TRBV2 with TRBJ1-2; TRBD1 agrees at 7 bases. Germline CDR1 reads SNHLY; CDR2 reads FYNNEI. The CDR3 is 14 amino acids. J lost 4 bases, V lost 6 bases, and 8 bases had no gene match. CDR3 bases: TGTGCCAGCAGCGTACGAGGGGGCCCCTATGGCTACACCTTC. Protein sequence: CASSVRGGPYGYTF. Based on the CDR3 plus reference TRBV2 and TRBJ1-2, the full variable domain is EPEVTQTPSHQVTQMGQEVILRCVPISNHLYFYWYRQILGQKVEFLVSFYNNEISEKSEIFDDQFSVERPDGSNFTLKIRSTKLEDSAMYFCASSVRGGPYGYTFGSGTRLTVV.

This chain uses TRBV6-1 with TRBJ2-7, with D hard to call. Germline V gene lookup returns CDR1 MNHNS and CDR2 SASEGT. Trimming removed 0 bases at V and 3 bases at J, with 12 bases between. The CDR3 loop spans 15 amino acids. Written as DNA, the CDR3 is TGTGCCAGCAGTGAAGCAAACCAAATGGTCTACGAGCAGTACTTC. This encodes CASSEANQMVYEQYF.

This chain links TRBV6-1 with TRBJ2-7; 11 bases are a match to TRBD2. Germline CDR1 and CDR2: MNHNS and SASEGT. V shed 6 bases and J 4 bases; nucleotides not matched to a gene: 5. The CDR3 is 14 amino acids. The CDR3 here is CASRTGTSGYEQYF. Written as DNA, the CDR3 is TGTGCCAGCAGGACCGGGACTAGCGGTTACGAGCAGTACTTC.

This clone was recorded only once. The chain combines TRBV4-3 with TRBJ2-3; D gene uncertain. This CDR3 spans 13 amino acids. Germline V gives CDR1 LGHNA, CDR2 YSLEER. The V end lost 4 bases, the J end lost 6 bases, and 11 bases lay between the germline ends. The CDR3, as DNA: TGCGCCAGCAGCCGTCAATTGGGGGATACGCAGTATTTT. As protein: CASSRQLGDTQYF.

The chain uses TRBV4-2 and TRBJ2-3, with TRBD2 matching 9 bases. V lost 1 base to trimming and J lost 0 bases; unmatched junction nucleotides: 11. This CDR3 has 19 residues. CDR1 is LGHNA and CDR2 is YNFKEQ in the germline V gene. In nucleotides, the CDR3 is TGTGCCAGCAGCCAAGTATGGCGGGAGGGCCTTCAAAGCACAGATACGCAGTATTTT. Its translation is CASSQVWREGLQSTDTQYF.

V and J are TRBV27 and TRBJ1-2; D perhaps matches TRBD1 (6 bases). V was clipped by 3 bases and J by 4 bases, with 15 bases between them. The CDR3 totals 15 residues. The germline gives CDR1 MNHEY, CDR2 SMNVEV (reference sequence). CDR3 sequence: CASSLGTGGIYGYTF. CDR3 coding DNA: TGTGCCAGCAGTTTGGGGACGGGGGGCATCTATGGCTACACCTTC.

The chain carries TRBV28 and TRBJ2-1; 8 bases fit TRBD2. This CDR3 contains 16 residues. Germline V gene sequence: CDR1 MDHEN, CDR2 SYDVKM. Losses at the gene ends were 6 bases for V and 4 bases for J; bases not matched to a gene: 11. CDR3 nucleotide sequence: TGTGCCAGCAGGTCCGTCATAGCGGGAATGTACAATGAGCAGTTCTTC. Its translation: CASRSVIAGMYNEQFF. The full variable domain, rest sourced from reference TRBV28 and TRBJ2-1, is DVKVTQSSRYLVKRTGEKVFLECVQDMDHENMFWYRQDPGLGLRLIYFSYDVKMKEKGDIPEGYSVSREKKERFSLILESASTNQTSMYLCASRSVIAGMYNEQFFGPGTRLTVL.

This rearrangement joins TRBV5-1 to TRBJ2-1, with D unclear. Germline V gene sequence: CDR1 SGHRS, CDR2 YFSETQ. V lost 0 bases to trimming and J lost 0 bases, with 10 bases between them. The CDR3 is 16 residues long. The CDR3 reads CASSLGDWGSYNEQFF. CDR3 nucleotides: TGCGCCAGCAGCTTGGGTGACTGGGGCTCCTACAATGAGCAGTTCTTC.

The CDR3 DNA is TGCAGCGTTGAAGTCGGGTATGGGACCAAAAACATTCAGTACTTC. This sequence encodes CSVEVGYGTKNIQYF. The V and J genes are TRBV29-1 and TRBJ2-4; unclear D gene. Looked up from germline, CDR1 is SQVTM and CDR2 is ANQGSEA. With 1 base removed from V and 2 bases from J, the gap between germline ends came to 12 bases. The length of the CDR3 is 15 residues. Using reference TRBV29-1 and TRBJ2-4 for the parts outside the CDR3, the full variable domain is SAVISQKPSRDICQRGTSLTIQCQVDSQVTMMFWYRQQPGQSLTLIATANQGSEATYESGFVIDKFPISRPNLTFSTLTVSNMSPEDSSIYLCSVEVGYGTKNIQYFGAGTRLSVL.

This chain uses TRBV28 with TRBJ1-5; no clear D gene. In germline, CDR1 is MDHEN, CDR2 SYDVKM. CDR3 size: 13 residues. Trimming took 3 bases from V and 3 from J, leaving 6 bases between them. The CDR3 sequence is CASSFQYNQPQHF. In DNA, the CDR3 is TGTGCCAGCAGTTTTCAATACAATCAGCCCCAGCATTTT.

J is TRBJ2-5 and V is TRBV11-2; 7 bases agree with TRBD2. The germline V gene encodes CDR1 SGHAT and CDR2 FQNNGV. V was clipped by 5 bases and J by 2 bases; unmatched bases: 11. The CDR3 length is 16 residues. The CDR3 region has the DNA TGTGCCAGCAGCCTTGGGGGGGGTCTAACTCAAGAGACCCAGTACTTC. This translates into CASSLGGGLTQETQYF.

The chain recombines TRBV27 with TRBJ2-7; the match to TRBD1 covers 8 bases. Germline loops: CDR1 MNHEY, CDR2 SMNVEV (reference sequence). There are 14 residues in the CDR3. J was trimmed by 5 bases and V by 5 bases; bases with no gene match: 8. CDR3 amino acids: CASSPGTGTNEQYF. The CDR3, as DNA: TGTGCCAGCAGTCCCGGGACAGGTACCAACGAGCAGTACTTC.

This clone appeared many times. The chain employs TRBV29-1 and TRBJ1-1, with D hard to call. V was cut by 7 bases and J by 0 bases, with 6 bases left in between. CDR3 length: 11 amino acids. Looked up from germline, CDR1 is SQVTM and CDR2 is ANQGSEA. CDR3 DNA sequence: TGCAGCGGTGATATGAACACTGAAGCTTTCTTT. Translating it yields CSGDMNTEAFF.

V usage is TRBV7-2 and J usage is TRBJ2-3; tentative D call: TRBD1 (6 bases). Trimming shortened V by 0 bases and J by 0 bases, and 19 bases separated the two germline ends. The germline CDR1 and CDR2 sequences are SGHTA and FQGNSA. The CDR3 contains 19 residues. The CDR3 DNA reads as TGTGCCAGCAGCTTAGCCCTTACCCCCTACAGGGCAAGCACAGATACGCAGTATTTT. It specifies CASSLALTPYRASTDTQYF.

The chain has TRBV7-2 and TRBJ1-2, with D unresolved. The CDR3 has 14 amino acids. Germline CDR1 and CDR2: SGHTA and FQGNSA. V dropped 2 bases and J dropped 8 bases, with 15 bases sitting between them. In DNA, the CDR3 is TGTGCCAGCAGCTTACTCGAGGGTAGACCCGGCTACACCTTC. Protein product: CASSLLEGRPGYTF.

The chain links TRBV6-6 to TRBJ1-5; 7 nucleotides line up with TRBD1. CDR3 length equals 15 residues. Trimming took 8 bases from V and 3 from J; bases not matched to a gene: 10. CDR1 is MNHNY and CDR2 is SVGAGI in the germline V gene (reference sequence). CDR3 coding DNA: TGTGCCAGCTTAAAAGGGGGCAGGGACAATCAGCCCCAGCATTTT. This codes for CASLKGGRDNQPQHF.

This clone was seen repeatedly, ten times or more. The chain couples TRBV7-8 to TRBJ2-3, with a tentative D call TRBD2 (6 bases). Trimming cost V 1 base and J 0 bases, with 14 bases left between them. The germline V gene has CDR1 SGHVS and CDR2 FQNEAQ. CDR3 length: 17 residues. CDR3 in DNA: TGTGCCAGCAGCTTAGAACTAGCCGGCTCTAGCACAGATACGCAGTATTTT. Translated: CASSLELAGSSTDTQYF.

This clone has only one observation. The chain recombines TRBV29-1 with TRBJ1-4; D is perhaps TRBD1 (5 bases). Trimming stripped 6 bases from V and 7 bases from J, with 15 bases between. The CDR3 loop spans 13 amino acids. Germline V gene data show CDR1 as SQVTM and CDR2 as ANQGSEA. As DNA, the CDR3 is TGCAGCGTGGGGCCGGGGAAGGGTGAAAAACTGTTTTTT. Translating gives CSVGPGKGEKLFF. The full variable domain, rest sourced from reference TRBV29-1 and TRBJ1-4, is SAVISQKPSRDICQRGTSLTIQCQVDSQVTMMFWYRQQPGQSLTLIATANQGSEATYESGFVIDKFPISRPNLTFSTLTVSNMSPEDSSIYLCSVGPGKGEKLFFGSGTQLSVL.

The V call is TRBV12-5, the J call TRBJ2-7; D gene unclear. Trimming took 1 base from V and 3 from J, leaving 4 bases between them. The V gene's germline CDR1 is LGHNT and CDR2 FRNRAP. The CDR3 contains 12 residues. The chain's CDR3 is CASGLGNYEQYF. In nucleotides, the CDR3 is TGTGCTAGTGGTTTGGGCAACTACGAGCAGTACTTC.

The chain couples TRBV29-1 to TRBJ2-5; possibly TRBD1 for D (5 bases). The length of the CDR3 is 14 residues. V gave up 2 bases and J gave up 5 bases, with 15 bases separating them. Germline assignment: CDR1 SQVTM and CDR2 ANQGSEA. The CDR3 nucleotides read TGCAGCGTTGAACATAGACAGCCTCAGGAGACCCAGTACTTC. Its translation: CSVEHRQPQETQYF.

This rearrangement joins TRBV7-9 to TRBJ2-7; D remains unclear. The CDR3 sequence is 11 residues long. Trimming pared 11 bases from V and 2 bases from J, leaving 10 bases between. Germline loops: CDR1 SEHNR, CDR2 FQNEAQ (reference sequence). In DNA, the CDR3 is TGTGCCGTCGAGCTAGCCTACGAGCAGTACTTC. Its protein is CAVELAYEQYF.